These 18 T cell receptor beta chains were sequenced from one sample in a study of CD4+ T cells in melanoma. Assay: immunoSEQ multiplex PCR; the TCRdb copy retains only in-frame clones and omits some. The sample lists about 18,000 clones; about 83% were seen once. What was sequenced was cells from a culture (not recorded whether cultured in vitro). These receptors were obtained from a human donor with melanoma.

V gene TRBV27 combines with J gene TRBJ2-7; D ambiguous. CDR3 length: 14 amino acids. The V end lost 7 bases, the J end lost 7 bases, and 20 bases lay between the germline ends. The V gene's germline CDR1 is MNHEY and CDR2 SMNVEV (reference sequence). The CDR3 coding sequence is TGTGCCAGCACCGCGAGAAGGCAGGTCGGGGAGCAGTACTTC. It translates to CASTARRQVGEQYF.

J is TRBJ2-5 and V is TRBV4-1; 12 nucleotides align to TRBD2. V shed 4 bases, J shed 4 bases, and the junction held 10 bases outside the gene matches. CDR1 and CDR2 (germline): MGHRA, YSYEKL. The CDR3 length is 17 residues. The CDR3 loop is CASSPSGGAPGRETQYF. The CDR3, as DNA: TGCGCCAGCAGCCCTAGCGGGGGGGCGCCAGGGCGAGAGACCCAGTACTTC.

This clone was counted between two and nine times. The chain employs TRBV2 and TRBJ1-2, with D hard to call. The V gene lost 0 bases and the J gene lost 8 bases, with 7 bases spanning the gap. Germline CDR1 SNHLY, CDR2 FYNNEI. The CDR3 is made up of 12 amino acids. CDR3 residues: CASSEALRGYTF. CDR3 sequence (DNA): TGTGCCAGCAGTGAAGCGCTTCGAGGCTACACCTTC. The entire variable domain, with the rest obtained from reference TRBV2 and TRBJ1-2, is as follows: EPEVTQTPSHQVTQMGQEVILRCVPISNHLYFYWYRQILGQKVEFLVSFYNNEISEKSEIFDDQFSVERPDGSNFTLKIRSTKLEDSAMYFCASSEALRGYTFGSGTRLTVV.

The chain employs TRBV11-2 and TRBJ2-1; D is undetermined. The CDR3 spans 12 residues. Germline assignment: CDR1 SGHAT and CDR2 FQNNGV. V was clipped by 6 bases and J by 6 bases, with 9 bases between them. This CDR3 is CASRSRINEQFF. CDR3 in DNA: TGTGCCAGCAGGTCTAGGATCAATGAGCAGTTCTTC.

This sequence joins TRBV30 and TRBJ2-1; 9 bases are shared with TRBD2. Germline V lookup: CDR1 GTSNPN, CDR2 SVGIG (reference sequence). The trim removed 4 bases at V and 4 bases at J, leaving 2 bases unmatched. The CDR3 totals 13 residues. The CDR3 sequence: CAWTSGVYNEQFF. DNA of the CDR3: TGTGCCTGGACTAGCGGGGTATACAATGAGCAGTTCTTC.

The J gene is TRBJ2-5, the V gene TRBV4-2; D might be TRBD1 (5 bases). The DNA end is a closer match to TRBJ2-7, so the J assignment may be wrong. Germline CDR1 reads LGHNA; CDR2 reads YNFKEQ. The CDR3 length is 15 residues. The chain's CDR3 is CASSQGPGSTYEQYF. CDR3 sequence (DNA): TGTGCCAGCAGCCAAGGGCCAGGGTCTACCTACGAGCAGTACTTC.

This rearrangement joins TRBV19 to TRBJ1-2; tentative D call: TRBD1 (5 bases). The germline gives CDR1 LNHDA, CDR2 SQIVND (reference sequence). V was shortened by 11 bases and J by 5 bases, with 9 bases between the two germline ends. The CDR3 has 10 amino acids. As DNA, the CDR3 is TGTGCCGAAGGGGCGTATGGCTACACCTTC. This codes for CAEGAYGYTF.

V gene TRBV15 combines with J gene TRBJ2-2; D may be TRBD1 (5 bases). The germline CDR1 and CDR2 sequences are LNHNV and YYDKDF (reference sequence). The CDR3 contains 14 residues. The germline V and J ends were trimmed by 5 bases and 6 bases, with 13 bases remaining between them. This CDR3 reads CATSLTAGSGELFF. As DNA, the CDR3 is TGTGCCACCAGCCTCACGGCAGGGTCCGGGGAGCTGTTTTTT.

This rearrangement joins TRBV19 to TRBJ1-1, with D tentatively TRBD1 (5 bases). This CDR3 contains 14 residues. Trimming left V 3 bases short and J 4 bases short, with 12 bases between. Germline values: CDR1 LNHDA, CDR2 SQIVND (reference sequence). Here the CDR3 DNA reads TGTGCCAGTAGTATCGCAGGGCTGCTCACTGAAGCTTTCTTT. Translated, it gives CASSIAGLLTEAFF.

This chain uses TRBV6-5 with TRBJ2-2; TRBD2 might be the D (5 bases). The CDR3 spans 13 residues. Germline CDR1 reads MNHEY; CDR2 reads SVGAGI. V gave up 4 bases and J gave up 7 bases, with 10 bases separating them. CDR3 nucleotide sequence: TGTGCCAGCAGTTTTGAGGGTGGCGGGGAGCTGTTTTTT. This gives the protein CASSFEGGGELFF.

The CDR3: CASSSGIEGNIQYF. Here the CDR3 DNA reads TGTGCCAGCAGCTCTGGGATTGAGGGAAACATTCAGTACTTC. This sequence joins TRBV7-8 and TRBJ2-4, with D perhaps TRBD2 (5 bases). Germline-derived CDR1 and CDR2 are SGHVS and FQNEAQ. The CDR3 length is 14 residues. V shed 4 bases and J shed 6 bases, with 13 bases lying between them.

J is TRBJ1-2 and V is TRBV6-6; the D gene is possibly TRBD1 (5 bases). Germline CDR1 is MNHNY and CDR2 is SVGAGI (reference sequence). The CDR3 is made up of 13 amino acids. V was pared by 2 bases and J by 4 bases, with 8 bases between. CDR3 residues: CASSYGRAYGYTF. The DNA of the CDR3 is TGTGCCAGCAGTTACGGCAGGGCCTATGGCTACACCTTC.

The chain is built from TRBV30 and TRBJ2-1, with 10 bases identical to TRBD2. CDR3 length: 17 amino acids. V lost 0 bases to trimming and J lost 9 bases; unmatched junction nucleotides: 14. CDR1 is GTSNPN, CDR2 SVGIG, per germline (reference sequence). The CDR3 is CAWSVRSLAGARGEQFF. The CDR3 DNA follows: TGTGCCTGGAGTGTAAGGTCTCTAGCGGGGGCGCGCGGTGAGCAGTTCTTC.

This clone was detected only a few times. The chain links TRBV20-1 to TRBJ1-2; D unclear. CDR1 and CDR2 from the germline V gene are DFQATT and SNEGSKA (reference sequence). The V end was cut by 4 bases, the J end by 8 bases, with 11 bases between. The CDR3 length is 11 residues. CDR3 in amino acids: CSATFTDGYTF. CDR3 sequence (DNA): TGCAGTGCTACCTTCACGGACGGCTACACCTTC.

The V call is TRBV4-1, the J call TRBJ2-3; 12 nucleotides agree with TRBD2. The CDR3 length is 15 residues. CDR1 and CDR2 from the germline V gene are MGHRA and YSYEKL. Losses at the gene ends were 2 bases for V and 5 bases for J; bases not matched to a gene: 2. In DNA form, the CDR3 reads TGCGCCAGCAGCCAACTAGCGGGGGGGCTAGATACGCAGTATTTT. It yields the protein CASSQLAGGLDTQYF.

The gene calls are TRBV29-1 and TRBJ1-2; TRBD1 might be the D (6 bases). Trimming stripped 4 bases from V and 7 bases from J, with 16 bases between. CDR3 length equals 13 residues. Germline V gene data show CDR1 as SQVTM and CDR2 as ANQGSEA. CDR3 protein: CSVGGPQGTGYTF. CDR3 in DNA: TGCAGCGTTGGGGGCCCACAGGGTACTGGCTACACCTTC.

The CDR3 DNA is TGTGCCAGCAGTGTCACAGGAGGAGTTGATGGCTACACCTTC. This sequence encodes CASSVTGGVDGYTF. The chain employs TRBV6-4 and TRBJ1-2; tentatively, D is TRBD1 (5 bases). The CDR3 length is 14 residues. Trimming took 4 bases from V and 6 from J, leaving 15 bases between them. CDR1 and CDR2 (germline): MRHNA, SNTAGT.

This clone was recorded only once. The chain combines TRBV5-6 with TRBJ2-2, with D possibly called TRBD1 or TRBD2 (6 bases each). The V gene lost 6 bases and the J gene lost 4 bases, with 19 bases spanning the gap. The germline gives CDR1 SGHDT, CDR2 YYEEEE. This CDR3 is 16 amino acids long. The CDR3 sequence is CASTYERGRFTGELFF. DNA of the CDR3: TGTGCCAGCACCTATGAACGGGGGCGGTTCACCGGGGAGCTGTTTTTT.